This T cell receptor (beta chain) originates from a study of T-cell reconstitution after alpha-beta-depleted transplantation in children. The sample holds many counts of this clonotype. This CDR3 has 16 amino acids. Germline CDR1 DFQATT, CDR2 SNEGSKA (reference sequence). V trimming: 0 bases; J trimming: 9 bases; junction bases outside the gene matches: 14. The library targeted TCRbeta and was prepared with unique molecular identifiers. MiXCR, applied by TCRdb to the PCR reads, yields one record per CDR3 protein. Here the sample spans roughly 610,000 distinct CDR3 sequences, roughly a tenth being singletons.

This sequence originates from a human donor who donated a stem cell graft to a child with acute myeloid leukemia. Material: PBMCs from the stem cell graft donor, obtained from the stem cell graft. The chain employs TRBV20-1 and TRBJ2-1, with 7 bases identical to TRBD2. The CDR3 DNA sequence: TGCAGTGCTAGAGACCCAGGGAGCGGGGCCTCCGGTGAGCAGTTCTTC. It yields the protein CSARDPGSGASGEQFF.